Below are 10 T cell receptor beta chains sequenced from a single sample in a study of human T cells and chemical hapten exposure. Time point here: patch test 1, 2 weeks after DPC sensitization. As for treatment: therapeutic diphenylcyclopropenone sensitization with weekly scalp DPC. TCRdb reprocessed the RACE reads via MiXCR and lists one record per CDR3 protein. The repertoire holds 300,000 to 400,000 distinct CDR3 sequences, with around 7% as singletons. Sequenced material: whole blood, taken in connection with sensitization to the hapten diphenylcyclopropenone (DPC). The origin of the receptors is a woman aged 18 to 35 with alopecia areata. Some clones in this sample may be carry-over from other donors' samples.

Many counts were recorded for this clonotype. V is TRBV7-8 and J is TRBJ1-5, with 8 bases that match TRBD1. The CDR3 totals 15 residues. From germline, CDR1 is SGHVS and CDR2 FQNEAQ. With V trimmed by 5 bases and J by 7 bases, 10 bases remained unmatched. CDR3 loop: CASSPIRTGSQPQHF. Here the CDR3 DNA reads TGTGCCAGCAGCCCTATAAGGACAGGGTCCCAGCCCCAGCATTTT.

In this sample, this clonotype turned up many times. This chain uses TRBV15 with TRBJ2-3, with 8 bases lining up with TRBD2. V was pared by 6 bases and J by 6 bases, with 11 bases of the junction left unmatched. The length of the CDR3 is 15 residues. Per germline, CDR1 LNHNV and CDR2 YYDKDF (reference sequence). CDR3 residues: CATSNPGGASDTQYF. CDR3 DNA sequence: TGTGCCACCAGTAACCCCGGGGGGGCATCGGATACGCAGTATTTT.

This clonotype was seen only a few times. The rearrangement joins TRBV27 to TRBJ1-6; no clear D gene. Trimming stripped 2 bases from V and 5 bases from J, with 7 bases between. CDR1 is MNHEY and CDR2 is SMNVEV in the germline V gene (reference sequence). The CDR3 loop spans 14 amino acids. The CDR3 reads CASSLGVDNSPLHF. CDR3 DNA sequence: TGTGCCAGCAGTTTAGGGGTGGATAATTCACCCCTCCACTTT.

The chain couples TRBV3-1 to TRBJ1-2, with TRBD1 matching over 8 bases. This CDR3 is 15 amino acids long. Germline loops: CDR1 LGHDT, CDR2 YNNKEL (reference sequence). Trimming took 4 bases from V and 5 from J; bases not matched to a gene: 9. The CDR3 region has the DNA TGTGCCAGCAGCCGAACGGCAGGGGGCGATTATGGCTACACCTTC. Amino acids: CASSRTAGGDYGYTF.

The J gene is TRBJ1-4, the V gene TRBV7-9; tentatively, D is TRBD1 (5 bases). Trimming removed 5 bases from V and 4 bases from J, with 23 bases in between. The CDR3 is 18 residues long. The germline gives CDR1 SEHNR, CDR2 FQNEAQ (reference sequence). The CDR3: CASSSRDSTPENNEKLFF. The CDR3 DNA sequence: TGTGCCAGCAGCAGTCGGGACTCTACGCCCGAGAATAATGAAAAACTGTTTTTT.

There are many counts of this clonotype. V usage is TRBV29-1 and J usage is TRBJ2-2; D unresolved. V was shortened by 3 bases and J by 3 bases, with 8 bases between the two germline ends. Germline CDR1 and CDR2: SQVTM and ANQGSEA. The CDR3 consists of 13 residues. The CDR3 loop is CSVDLGYTGELFF. CDR3 nucleotides: TGCAGCGTTGATTTAGGATACACCGGGGAGCTGTTTTTT.

This clonotype occurred many times. This chain links TRBV6-2 or TRBV6-3 with TRBJ1-2, with 7 bases matching TRBD1. In germline, CDR1 is MNHEY, CDR2 SVGEGT. J gave up 5 bases and V 5 bases, and 8 bases lay outside the gene matches. There are 14 residues in the CDR3. For the CDR3, the DNA is TGTGCCAGCAGTCTCCGGGACAGCTCGTATGGCTACACCTTC. Protein product: CASSLRDSSYGYTF.

This clonotype was seen a handful of times. V is TRBV20-1 and J is TRBJ1-1; a weak D match, TRBD1 (5 bases). The V end was cut by 1 base, the J end by 5 bases, with 20 bases between. This CDR3 contains 16 residues. The germline CDR1 and CDR2 sequences are DFQATT and SNEGSKA (reference sequence). In DNA form, the CDR3 reads TGCAGTGCTAGAGTCTCGGGGGGGTCAAGGTGGACTGAAGCTTTCTTT. Its protein product is CSARVSGGSRWTEAFF.

This sequence joins TRBV10-3 and TRBJ2-7; D unresolved. The V gene lost 0 bases and the J gene lost 5 bases, with 5 bases spanning the gap. The germline CDR1 and CDR2 sequences are ENHRY and SYGVKD. The CDR3 is made up of 12 amino acids. The CDR3: CAISESSDEQYF. The CDR3 DNA reads TGTGCCATCAGTGAGTCCTCTGACGAGCAGTACTTC.

In this sample, this clonotype turned up a few times. The chain uses TRBV7-2 and TRBJ1-6; D is ambiguous. The V end was cut by 0 bases, the J end by 6 bases, with 9 bases between. Germline values: CDR1 SGHTA, CDR2 FQGNSA. The CDR3 consists of 15 residues. CDR3 in amino acids: CASSLAGRINSPLHF. The CDR3 nucleotides are TGTGCCAGCAGCTTAGCCGGAAGGATTAATTCACCCCTCCACTTT. The entire variable domain, with the rest obtained from reference TRBV7-2 and TRBJ1-6, is as follows: GAGVSQSPSNKVTEKGKDVELRCDPISGHTALYWYRQSLGQGLEFLIYFQGNSAPDKSGLPSDRFSAERTGGSVSTLTIQRTQQEDSAVYLCASSLAGRINSPLHFGNGTRLTVT.